The subject of this entry is one TCR beta chain. This entry comes from a study of blood T cell repertoires in COVID-19. Study as a whole: Acute-phase and convalescent COVID-19 samples originated in the United States, Italy and Spain.

Generated by immunoSEQ multiplex PCR, the TCRdb table keeps only in-frame clones and is missing some. Of 150,000 to 190,000 clones listed, around four fifths are singletons. Germline assignment: CDR1 ENHRY and CDR2 SYGVKD. The CDR3 extends over 15 amino acids. The V segment lost 6 bases and the J segment 7 bases; nucleotides outside the gene matches: 9. Sequences were obtained from peripheral blood. The clonotype was recovered from a woman aged 80 or over with acute or convalescent COVID-19. The chain joins TRBV10-3 to TRBJ2-7; TRBD2 matches 13 bases. The CDR3 loop is CAIRGTSGGESEQYF. For the CDR3, the DNA is TGTGCCATCAGGGGTACTAGCGGGGGGGAATCTGAGCAGTACTTC.